The entry below gives a single T cell receptor (beta chain) sequence along with its context. The antigen remains unidentified. This table comes from immunoSEQ multiplex PCR, and its TCRdb copy is limited to in-frame clones, with some not included. This table holds about 330,000 clones, 90% found once. The sample comes from a study of Ad26.COV2.S vaccination and SARS-CoV-2 variants. Across the study: The study gave Ad26.COV2.S intramuscularly, once or twice 56 days apart. Whole-study results and caveats: Possible underestimation of total T cell responses by the TCR breadth and depth analyses was noted. Once vaccination had occurred, spike-specific CD8+ and CD4+ T cell responses reportedly showed substantial breadth.

V lost 0 bases and J lost 11, with 20 bases in between. The CDR3 contains 16 residues. Germline V CDR1 and CDR2: MGHRA, YSYEKL. Described treatment: 15 to 20 received Ad26.COV2.S at low or high dose, single or two shots; roughly five received placebo; per-sample allocation not given. Sample collection was performed on day 63 after the first vaccine or placebo injection. The individual, an adult aged 18-55 years, was a donor in Boston. The starting material was peripheral blood, obtained in a trial of Ad26.COV2.S vaccine versus placebo. The chain carries TRBV4-1 and TRBJ1-5; D not resolved. This receptor was identified in a person between 18 and 60 years old who received the Ad26.COV2.S COVID-19 vaccine or a placebo. CDR3: CASSQEEAAQGATQHF. DNA for the CDR3: TGCGCCAGCAGCCAAGAGGAGGCAGCCCAAGGCGCGACCCAGCATTTT.